The next 23 T cell receptor beta chains were all read from a single sample in a study of cytomegalovirus exposure and HLA in healthy donors. The PCR employed 60 Vbeta primers together with 13 Jbeta primers. Clones were sequenced by immunoSEQ multiplex PCR, and TCRdb holds only the in-frame ones, with some missing. The sample shows approximately 170,000 clones, around 77% of them seen only once. Sequencing was performed on PBMCs. These receptors came from a man aged 40-49 years in good health and CMV-seronegative.

In the case of this clone: At one end the junction does not follow the germline gene, possibly because of a read error. V is TRBV18 and J is TRBJ2-3, with TRBD2 identical over 11 bases. CDR3 length: 18 amino acids. Germline CDR1 reads KGHSH; CDR2 reads LQKENI. DNA for the CDR3: TGTGCCAGCTCCCCACAGATGAGGACTAGCGGGAGCACAGATACGCAGTATTTT. Translation: CASSPQMRTSGSTDTQYF.

Here the CDR3 reads CASSPGQGREKLFF. As DNA, the CDR3 is TGCGCCAGCAGCCCCGGACAGGGTAGGGAAAAACTGTTTTTT. The chain uses TRBV5-1 and TRBJ1-4, with 8 bases that match TRBD1. The junction had 7 bases not matched to a gene; V was cut back by 4 bases and J by 8 bases. Germline CDR1 SGHRS, CDR2 YFSETQ. CDR3 length equals 14 residues.

This clone was detected only once. The rearrangement links TRBV9 to TRBJ2-1; a weak D match, TRBD2 (6 bases). Germline CDR1 and CDR2: SGDLS and YYNGEE. Trimming removed 1 base at V and 7 bases at J, with 15 bases between. CDR3 length equals 15 residues. CDR3 DNA sequence: TGTGCCAGCAGCGTATACGGTAGCGGAGCTAATGAGCAGTTCTTC. Translation gives CASSVYGSGANEQFF.

This clone was seen a few times. The V gene is TRBV20-1, the J gene TRBJ2-3; D not resolved. The V and J ends lost 4 bases and 4 bases respectively, with 6 bases between them. This CDR3 has 11 amino acids. Germline CDR1 reads DFQATT; CDR2 reads SNEGSKA (reference sequence). The chain's CDR3 is CSATYADTQYF. The CDR3 DNA follows: TGCAGTGCTACCTATGCAGATACGCAGTATTTT.

This clone was picked up a small number of times. In nucleotides, the CDR3 is TGCAGTGGAGGAGAGGGCTACACCTTC. This sequence encodes CSGGEGYTF. The chain links TRBV20-1 to TRBJ1-2; D is unclear. CDR1 is DFQATT, CDR2 SNEGSKA, per germline (reference sequence). Trimming pared 7 bases from V and 8 bases from J, leaving 8 bases between. The CDR3 consists of 9 residues.

The V gene is TRBV19, the J gene TRBJ2-5; the D gene is possibly TRBD2 (6 bases). This CDR3 is built from 13 residues. Trimming took 6 bases from V and 2 from J, leaving 10 bases between them. CDR1 LNHDA and CDR2 SQIVND come from the germline V gene (reference sequence). In DNA form, the CDR3 reads TGTGCCAGTAGGCAGGAGGGACAAGAGACCCAGTACTTC. Its protein product is CASRQEGQETQYF.

The CDR3 DNA is TGTGCCAGCAGTTCGGCGGGAGGGAATGAGCAGTTCTTC. This encodes CASSSAGGNEQFF. The V and J genes are TRBV7-3 and TRBJ2-1, with 9 nucleotides matching TRBD2. CDR3 length equals 13 residues. Germline V gives CDR1 SGHTA, CDR2 FQGTGA. The J segment lost 7 bases and the V segment lost 6 bases, leaving 4 bases of the junction unmatched.

In its sample, this clone was seen a few times. The chain uses TRBV2 and TRBJ1-3, with 9 positions matching TRBD1. CDR3 size: 15 residues. The V segment lost 4 bases and the J segment 6 bases; nucleotides outside the gene matches: 7. The germline gives CDR1 SNHLY, CDR2 FYNNEI. CDR3 protein: CASSVYRTGENTIYF. The CDR3 coding sequence is TGTGCCAGCAGTGTATACAGGACAGGGGAAAACACCATATATTTT.

CDR3 coding DNA: TGTGCCAGCACGGAGAGCTACACAGATACGCAGTATTTT. Translating it yields CASTESYTDTQYF. V is TRBV6-6 and J is TRBJ2-3; no clear D gene. The CDR3 has 13 amino acids. V lost 7 bases and J 2 bases, leaving 10 bases between the germline ends. Germline loops: CDR1 MNHNY, CDR2 SVGAGI (reference sequence).

This chain joins TRBV19 and TRBJ1-5, with D perhaps matching TRBD1 (5 bases). Trimming stripped 8 bases from V and 7 bases from J, with 12 bases between. The V gene's germline CDR1 is LNHDA and CDR2 SQIVND (reference sequence). The CDR3 spans 12 residues. Here the CDR3 reads CASGDFGQPQHF. The DNA of the CDR3 is TGTGCCAGTGGGGACTTCGGGCAGCCCCAGCATTTT.

In nucleotides, the CDR3 is TGTGCCAGCAGTTTATCGGCCGGAGGACAGGCCACAGATACGCAGTATTTT. Encoded protein: CASSLSAGGQATDTQYF. The rearrangement uses TRBV27 and TRBJ2-3, with 7 bases identical to TRBD1. Germline V gives CDR1 MNHEY, CDR2 SMNVEV (reference sequence). This CDR3 is built from 17 residues. Trimming took 0 bases from V and 2 from J; bases not matched to a gene: 8.

The gene calls are TRBV4-1 and TRBJ1-2; a weak D match, TRBD1 (6 bases). The CDR3 is made up of 14 amino acids. The germline V gene has CDR1 MGHRA and CDR2 YSYEKL. V lost 3 bases and J lost 2, with 10 bases in between. CDR3 amino acids: CASSHQQGNYGYTF. CDR3 sequence (DNA): TGCGCCAGCAGCCACCAACAGGGAAACTATGGCTACACCTTC.

The chain employs TRBV7-9 and TRBJ2-5; perhaps TRBD1 as D (5 bases). The CDR3 sequence is 15 residues long. V was pared by 2 bases and J by 5 bases, with 15 bases between. The germline V gene has CDR1 SEHNR and CDR2 FQNEAQ (reference sequence). The CDR3 loop is CASSLKGSVGETQYF. DNA of the CDR3: TGTGCCAGCAGCTTAAAGGGGTCGGTGGGGGAGACCCAGTACTTC.

The chain employs TRBV7-9 and TRBJ1-4, with no clear D. Germline assignment: CDR1 SEHNR and CDR2 FQNEAQ (reference sequence). V lost 9 bases and J 0 bases, leaving 11 bases between the germline ends. The CDR3 covers 14 residues. CDR3 nucleotides: TGTGCCAGTCGAGGTGCAGCAACTAATGAAAAACTGTTTTTT. Protein: CASRGAATNEKLFF.

This chain links TRBV5-1 with TRBJ1-1, with unresolved D. CDR3 length: 14 amino acids. V gave up 0 bases and J gave up 2 bases, with 8 bases separating them. Looked up from germline, CDR1 is SGHRS and CDR2 is YFSETQ. The CDR3 bases are TGCGCCAGCAGCTTGGTGGTCGGTAACACTGAAGCTTTCTTT. Amino acids: CASSLVVGNTEAFF. The whole variable domain, remainder taken from reference TRBV5-1 and TRBJ1-1, is KAGVTQTPRYLIKTRGQQVTLSCSPISGHRSVSWYQQTPGQGLQFLFEYFSETQRNKGNFPGRFSGRQFSNSRSEMNVSTLELGDSALYLCASSLVVGNTEAFFGQGTRLTVV.

V is TRBV10-2 and J is TRBJ1-1; TRBD1 might be the D (6 bases). V shed 3 bases and J shed 5 bases, with 19 bases lying between them. Looked up from germline, CDR1 is WSHSY and CDR2 is SAAADI. CDR3 size: 16 residues. The DNA for the CDR3 is TGCGCCAGCAGTGACGGGGGGCGCAGGTTATGGACTGAAGCTTTCTTT. Its translation is CASSDGGRRLWTEAFF.

The rearrangement joins TRBV19 to TRBJ1-1; no reliable D call. V dropped 7 bases and J dropped 6 bases, with 24 bases sitting between them. The CDR3 is 16 amino acids. Looked up from germline, CDR1 is LNHDA and CDR2 is SQIVND (reference sequence). CDR3 DNA: TGTGCCAGTACAGGAGTTGTTAGGGTAACTAGGGCTGAAGCTTTCTTT. Translation: CASTGVVRVTRAEAFF.

The rearrangement uses TRBV25-1 and TRBJ1-2; D ambiguous. From germline, CDR1 is MGHDK and CDR2 SYGVNS. V was trimmed by 1 base and J by 8 bases, leaving 11 bases between them. This CDR3 has 13 amino acids. CDR3 nucleotide sequence: TGTGCCAGCAGTGAATTTCAACAATGGGGCTACACCTTC. Amino acid sequence: CASSEFQQWGYTF.

The chain uses TRBV27 and TRBJ1-5; D is undetermined. CDR3 length: 14 residues. The V gene lost 5 bases and the J gene lost 6 bases, with 14 bases spanning the gap. Germline values: CDR1 MNHEY, CDR2 SMNVEV (reference sequence). This CDR3 is CASSGFGLGQPQHF. The DNA for the CDR3 is TGTGCCAGCAGTGGCTTCGGGTTAGGTCAGCCCCAGCATTTT.

This clone came up a few times. The V call is TRBV10-2, the J call TRBJ1-1; D is ambiguous. CDR1 WSHSY and CDR2 SAAADI come from the germline V gene. The ends were cut back, 4 bases at V and 4 bases at J, with 13 bases in the middle. The CDR3 has 14 residues. CDR3 DNA: TGCGCCAGCAGTGCTGGTCGTGCCGGCACTGAAGCTTTCTTT. This codes for CASSAGRAGTEAFF.

The chain couples TRBV10-3 to TRBJ2-2, with D tentatively TRBD2 (6 bases). The germline V gene has CDR1 ENHRY and CDR2 SYGVKD. The CDR3 extends over 14 amino acids. Deletions cut 7 bases from V and 0 bases from J, with 9 bases between. The CDR3: CAINGRSNTGELFF. CDR3 bases: TGTGCCATCAACGGGAGATCGAACACCGGGGAGCTGTTTTTT.

With respect to this clone: One end of the junction is discordant with germline, which a read error may explain. The chain joins TRBV19 to TRBJ2-6, with 12 bases matching TRBD2. The CDR3 has 18 residues. In germline, CDR1 is LNHDA, CDR2 SQIVND (reference sequence). The chain's CDR3 is CASSKGLAGNSGANGLTF. The CDR3 region has the DNA TGTGCCAGTAGTAAAGGACTAGCGGGAAACTCTGGGGCCAACGGCCTGACTTTC. Filled out from reference TRBV19 and TRBJ2-6, the complete variable domain reads DGGITQSPKYLFRKEGQNVTLSCEQNLNHDAMYWYRQDPGQGLRLIYYSQIVNDFQKGDIAEGYSVSREKKESFPLTVTSAQKNPTAFYLCASSKGLAGNSGANGLTFGAGSRLTVL.

The chain combines TRBV10-2 with TRBJ1-1; 8 nucleotides line up with TRBD1. Germline loops: CDR1 WSHSY, CDR2 SAAADI. This CDR3 spans 11 amino acids. V shed 6 bases and J 6 bases; nucleotides not matched to a gene: 0. The CDR3 region has the DNA TGCGCCAGCAGCAGGGGGCCTGAAGCTTTCTTT. Protein: CASSRGPEAFF.